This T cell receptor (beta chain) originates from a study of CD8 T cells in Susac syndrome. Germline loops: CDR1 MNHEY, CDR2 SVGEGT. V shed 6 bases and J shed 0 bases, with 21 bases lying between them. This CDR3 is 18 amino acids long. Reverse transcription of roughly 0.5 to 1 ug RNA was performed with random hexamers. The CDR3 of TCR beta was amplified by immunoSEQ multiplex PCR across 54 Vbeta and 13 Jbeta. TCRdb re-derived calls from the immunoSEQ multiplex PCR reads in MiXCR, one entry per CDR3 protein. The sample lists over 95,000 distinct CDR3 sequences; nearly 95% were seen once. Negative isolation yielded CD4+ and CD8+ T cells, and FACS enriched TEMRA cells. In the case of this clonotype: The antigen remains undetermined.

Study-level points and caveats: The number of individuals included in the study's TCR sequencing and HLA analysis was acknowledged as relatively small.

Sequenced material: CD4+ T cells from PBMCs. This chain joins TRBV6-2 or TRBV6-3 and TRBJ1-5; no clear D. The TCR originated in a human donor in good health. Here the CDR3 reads CASRPDTRSFYSNQPQHF. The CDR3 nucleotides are TGTGCCAGCAGACCCGACACCCGGAGTTTTTATAGCAATCAGCCCCAGCATTTT.